This entry features one T cell receptor (beta chain) sequence. Assay used: immunoSEQ multiplex PCR; TCRdb lists only in-frame clones, some missing. The sample contains approximately 50,000 clones, 70% to 90% of which appear only once. The CDR3 is 13 residues long. The V gene end was trimmed by 3 bases and the J gene end by 10 bases; junction bases not matched to a gene: 6. CDR1 and CDR2 (germline): SGDLS, YYNGEE. This sample was included in a study of T cell responses to AZD1222 COVID-19 vaccine. V and J are TRBV9 and TRBJ2-1; 8 bases line up with TRBD2. This clonotype was obtained from an adult who received the AZD1222 COVID-19 vaccine. Here the sequenced sample was peripheral blood, taken 28 days after the second AZD1222 dose. The CDR3 sequence is CASSGGGTREQFF. The CDR3 DNA sequence: TGTGCCAGCAGCGGGGGCGGGACTAGAGAGCAGTTCTTC. Together with reference TRBV9 and TRBJ2-1, the CDR3 gives the full variable domain: DSGVTQTPKHLITATGQRVTLRCSPRSGDLSVYWYQQSLDQGLQFLIQYYNGEERAKGNILERFSAQQFPDLHSELNLSSLELGDSALYFCASSGGGTREQFFGPGTRLTVL.